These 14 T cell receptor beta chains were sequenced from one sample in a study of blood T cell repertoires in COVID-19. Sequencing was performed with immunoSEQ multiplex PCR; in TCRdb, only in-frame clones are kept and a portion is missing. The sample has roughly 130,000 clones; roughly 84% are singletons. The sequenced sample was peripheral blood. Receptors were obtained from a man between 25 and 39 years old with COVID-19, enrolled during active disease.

CDR3 coding DNA: TGTGCCAGCAGCTTGGGACGGGGGAACGAGCAGTACTTC. This codes for CASSLGRGNEQYF. The chain couples TRBV7-2 to TRBJ2-7; a weak D match, TRBD2 (6 bases). CDR3 size: 13 residues. Germline V gene sequence: CDR1 SGHTA, CDR2 FQGNSA. The V end was cut by 3 bases, the J end by 5 bases, with 11 bases between. Complete variable domain (other parts from reference TRBV7-2 and TRBJ2-7): GAGVSQSPSNKVTEKGKDVELRCDPISGHTALYWYRQSLGQGLEFLIYFQGNSAPDKSGLPSDRFSAERTGGSVSTLTIQRTQQEDSAVYLCASSLGRGNEQYFGPGTRLTVT.

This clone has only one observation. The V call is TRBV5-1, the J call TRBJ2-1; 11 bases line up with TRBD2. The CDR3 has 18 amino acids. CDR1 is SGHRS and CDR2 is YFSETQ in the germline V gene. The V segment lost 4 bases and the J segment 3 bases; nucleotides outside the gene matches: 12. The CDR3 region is CASSPLATSGVNYNEQFF. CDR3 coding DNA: TGCGCCAGCAGCCCTCTCGCGACTAGCGGGGTAAACTACAATGAGCAGTTCTTC.

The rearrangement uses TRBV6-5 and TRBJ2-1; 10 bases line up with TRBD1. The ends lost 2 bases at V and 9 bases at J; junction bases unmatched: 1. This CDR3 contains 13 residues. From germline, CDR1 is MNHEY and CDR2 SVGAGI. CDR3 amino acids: CASSYRDRGEQFF. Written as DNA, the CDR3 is TGTGCCAGCAGTTACCGGGACAGGGGTGAGCAGTTCTTC.

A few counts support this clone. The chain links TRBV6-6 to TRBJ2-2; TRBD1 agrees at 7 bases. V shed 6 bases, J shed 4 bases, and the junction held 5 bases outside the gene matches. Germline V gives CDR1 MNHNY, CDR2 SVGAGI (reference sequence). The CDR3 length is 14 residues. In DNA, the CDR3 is TGTGCCAGCAGACAGACAGGGCCCACCGGGGAGCTGTTTTTT. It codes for CASRQTGPTGELFF.

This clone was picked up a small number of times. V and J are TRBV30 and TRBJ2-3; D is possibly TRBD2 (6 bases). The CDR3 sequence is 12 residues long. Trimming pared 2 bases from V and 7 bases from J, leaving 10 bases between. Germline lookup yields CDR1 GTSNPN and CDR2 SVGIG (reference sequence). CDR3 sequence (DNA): TGTGCCTGGAGTCAGGAGGGGAATACGCAGTATTTT. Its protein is CAWSQEGNTQYF. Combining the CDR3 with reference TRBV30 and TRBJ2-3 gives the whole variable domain SQTIHQWPATLVQPVGSPLSLECTVEGTSNPNLYWYRQAAGRGLQLLFYSVGIGQISSEVPQNLSASRPQDRQFILSSKKLLLSDSGFYLCAWSQEGNTQYFGPGTRLTVL.

The CDR3, as DNA: TGCAGCGTTGAAGATCGGGGGGCGGGCTATGGCTACACCTTC. Encoded protein: CSVEDRGAGYGYTF. This sequence joins TRBV29-1 and TRBJ1-2, with D maybe TRBD1 (6 bases). The CDR3 is 14 residues long. Germline-derived CDR1 and CDR2 are SQVTM and ANQGSEA. V lost 0 bases and J lost 4, with 12 bases in between. Complete variable domain (other parts from reference TRBV29-1 and TRBJ1-2): SAVISQKPSRDICQRGTSLTIQCQVDSQVTMMFWYRQQPGQSLTLIATANQGSEATYESGFVIDKFPISRPNLTFSTLTVSNMSPEDSSIYLCSVEDRGAGYGYTFGSGTRLTVV.

CDR3 region: CASSLSGLSGANVLTF. For the CDR3, the DNA is TGCGCCAGCAGCTTGTCGGGTCTCTCTGGGGCCAACGTCCTGACTTTC. V is TRBV5-1 and J is TRBJ2-6; D gene unclear. V dropped 1 base and J dropped 0 bases, with 8 bases sitting between them. Germline V gene data show CDR1 as SGHRS and CDR2 as YFSETQ. The CDR3 spans 16 residues.

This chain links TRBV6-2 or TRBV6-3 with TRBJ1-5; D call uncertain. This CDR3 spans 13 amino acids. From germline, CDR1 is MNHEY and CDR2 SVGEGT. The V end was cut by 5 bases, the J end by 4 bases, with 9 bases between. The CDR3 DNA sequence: TGTGCCAGCAGTAAACGGCGGAATCAGCCCCAGCATTTT. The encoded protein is CASSKRRNQPQHF.

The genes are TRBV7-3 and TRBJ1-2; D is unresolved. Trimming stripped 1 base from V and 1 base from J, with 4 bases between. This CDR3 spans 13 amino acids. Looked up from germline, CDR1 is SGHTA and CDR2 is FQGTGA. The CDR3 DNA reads TGTGCCAGCAGCTTAAACAATAACTATGGCTACACCTTC. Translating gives CASSLNNNYGYTF.

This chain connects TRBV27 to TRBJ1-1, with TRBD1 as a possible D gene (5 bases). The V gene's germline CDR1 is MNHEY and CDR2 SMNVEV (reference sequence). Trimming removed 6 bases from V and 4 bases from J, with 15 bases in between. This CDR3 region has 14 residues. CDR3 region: CASRRQQVSTEAFF. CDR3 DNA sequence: TGTGCCAGCAGGAGGCAACAGGTTAGCACTGAAGCTTTCTTT.

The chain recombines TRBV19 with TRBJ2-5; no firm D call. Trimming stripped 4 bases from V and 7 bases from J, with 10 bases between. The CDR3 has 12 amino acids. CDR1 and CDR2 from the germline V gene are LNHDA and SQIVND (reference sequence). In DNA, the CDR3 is TGTGCCAGTAGTACAGGCCCCGGGACCCAGTACTTC. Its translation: CASSTGPGTQYF.

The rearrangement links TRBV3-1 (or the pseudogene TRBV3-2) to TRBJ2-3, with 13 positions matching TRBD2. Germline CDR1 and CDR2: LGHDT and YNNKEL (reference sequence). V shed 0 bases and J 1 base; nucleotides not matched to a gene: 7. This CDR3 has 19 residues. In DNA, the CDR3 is TGTGCCAGCAGCCAAGAGCCCCTCGGACTAGCGGGGGGCACAGATACGCAGTATTTT. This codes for CASSQEPLGLAGGTDTQYF.

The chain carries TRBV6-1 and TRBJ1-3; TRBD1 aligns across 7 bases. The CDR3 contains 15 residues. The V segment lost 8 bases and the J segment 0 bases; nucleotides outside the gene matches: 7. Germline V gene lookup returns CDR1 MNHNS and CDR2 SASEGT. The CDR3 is CASRDSSISGNTIYF. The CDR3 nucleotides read TGTGCCAGCCGGGACAGCTCGATCTCTGGAAACACCATATATTTT.

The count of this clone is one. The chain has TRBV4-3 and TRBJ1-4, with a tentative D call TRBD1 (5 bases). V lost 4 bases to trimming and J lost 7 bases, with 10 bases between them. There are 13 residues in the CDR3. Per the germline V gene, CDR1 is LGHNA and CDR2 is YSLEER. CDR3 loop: CASSRGGGEKLFF. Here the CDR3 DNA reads TGCGCCAGCAGCCGGGGCGGCGGTGAAAAACTGTTTTTT.